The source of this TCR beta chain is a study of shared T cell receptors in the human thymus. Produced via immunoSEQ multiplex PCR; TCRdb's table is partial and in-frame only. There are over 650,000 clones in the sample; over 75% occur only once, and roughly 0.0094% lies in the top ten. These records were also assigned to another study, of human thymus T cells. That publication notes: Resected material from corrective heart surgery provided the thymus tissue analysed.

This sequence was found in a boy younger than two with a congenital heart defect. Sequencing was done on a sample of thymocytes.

CDR3 amino acids: CASSLDRGGGELFF. For the CDR3, the DNA is TGTGCCAGCAGCTTGGACAGGGGGGGCGGGGAGCTGTTTTTT. V gene TRBV5-4 combines with J gene TRBJ2-2; tentatively, D is TRBD1 (8 bases). In germline, CDR1 is SGHNT, CDR2 YYREEE (reference sequence). CDR3 length equals 14 residues. Trimming removed 0 bases from V and 7 bases from J, with 10 bases in between. Together with reference TRBV5-4 and TRBJ2-2, the CDR3 gives the full variable domain: ETGVTQSPTHLIKTRGQQVTLRCSSQSGHNTVSWYQQALGQGPQFIFQYYREEENGRGNFPPRFSGLQFPNYSSELNVNALELDDSALYLCASSLDRGGGELFFGEGSRLTVL.